This T cell receptor beta chain was sequenced in a study of blood T cell repertoires in COVID-19. In the source study's methods: Nucleated cell number was recorded as an estimate derived from reference gene primer amplification. Using immunoSEQ multiplex PCR, the repertoire was profiled, and TCRdb retains in-frame clones only, with some absent. Clonal size and the V and J genes are those of that table, whereas D and trimming came from the DNA. The sample has 300,000 or so clones; 80% to 90% are singletons. Participants spanned ages about 18 to 100 years and resided in 20 to 30 US areas. Participants' own reports of clinical history determined their cohort assignment. Germline-derived CDR1 and CDR2 are MNHEY and SVGAGI. Trimming cost V 7 bases and J 6 bases, with 7 bases left between them. There are 10 residues in the CDR3.

The specimen sequenced was PBMCs or T cells enriched from blood (not recorded which). The chain is built from TRBV6-5 and TRBJ2-7, with D possibly TRBD1 on 5 matching bases. This receptor was obtained from a woman in her thirties or forties with acute COVID-19. This CDR3 reads CASIQGEQYF. CDR3 nucleotides: TGTGCCAGCATTCAGGGCGAGCAGTACTTC.